The 21 T cell receptor beta chains in this list originate from one sample, sequenced in a study. Tregs were sorted as CD4+CD25+CD127-/low cells. MiXCR, applied by TCRdb to the 5' RACE reads, yields one record per CDR3 protein. The sample gives tens of thousands of distinct CDR3 sequences, approximately 26% of which show up once; approximately 2.2% is in the top ten. The sequencing sample was made of tumor-infiltrating Tregs sorted from the breast tumor. The receptors derive from a female donor with breast cancer.

The table lists this clonotype with a few counts. The chain is built from TRBV10-3 and TRBJ2-3; D call uncertain. Per germline, CDR1 ENHRY and CDR2 SYGVKD. V was cut by 2 bases and J by 6 bases, with 6 bases left in between. This CDR3 region has 12 residues. CDR3: CAISEVWDTQYF. CDR3 nucleotide sequence: TGTGCCATCAGTGAGGTATGGGATACGCAGTATTTT.

This clonotype was detected ten times or more. The chain couples TRBV6-2 or TRBV6-3 to TRBJ2-2; 7 bases are shared with TRBD2. The CDR3 has 15 residues. Looked up from germline, CDR1 is MNHEY and CDR2 is SVGEGT. The V gene end was trimmed by 6 bases and the J gene end by 4 bases; junction bases not matched to a gene: 8. The CDR3 DNA follows: TGTGCCAGCAGCCCCGGGGGGAGAGTCACCGGGGAGCTGTTTTTT. Protein sequence: CASSPGGRVTGELFF.

This clonotype was seen more than once but under ten times. The chain links TRBV6-6 to TRBJ1-6; maybe TRBD1 (5 bases). The CDR3 covers 14 residues. Trimming shortened V by 7 bases and J by 7 bases, and 14 bases separated the two germline ends. Germline CDR1 MNHNY, CDR2 SVGAGI (reference sequence). CDR3 residues: CASTDEGINSPLHF. The CDR3 nucleotides read TGTGCCAGCACCGACGAGGGGATCAATTCACCCCTCCACTTT.

The chain combines TRBV7-2 with TRBJ2-6; D perhaps matches TRBD2 (6 bases). Germline V lookup: CDR1 SGHTA, CDR2 FQGNSA. The V end was cut by 3 bases, the J end by 0 bases, with 9 bases between. The CDR3 loop spans 16 amino acids. CDR3 coding DNA: TGTGCCAGCAGCTTGGAGGGTAGCTCTGGGGCCAACGTCCTGACTTTC. This gives the protein CASSLEGSSGANVLTF.

The V call is TRBV21-1, the J call TRBJ2-5; TRBD2 is the table's D call, not checked against the DNA. TRBV21-1 is deemed a pseudogene. The CDR3 is 15 amino acids. CDR3 nucleotides: TGTGCCAGCAGAAAAACGGCAGGGAGGGGAGAGACCCAGTACTTC. Its protein product is CASRKTAGRGETQYF.

Turning to this clonotype: Possible read error: a much larger clone is one base away. This chain uses TRBV20-1 with TRBJ2-5, with 12 bases that match TRBD2. This CDR3 contains 16 residues. CDR1 is DFQATT and CDR2 is SNEGSKA in the germline V gene (reference sequence). This chain's CDR3 is CGASLWLAGGGETQYF. As DNA, the CDR3 is TGCGGTGCTAGTCTATGGCTAGCGGGGGGGGGAGAGACCCAGTACTTC.

This clonotype was observed many times. The chain couples TRBV5-6 to TRBJ1-5; 7 nucleotides align to TRBD1. Germline loops: CDR1 SGHDT, CDR2 YYEEEE. CDR3 length equals 15 residues. Trimming cost V 3 bases and J 2 bases; bases outside gene matches: 5. The CDR3 region is CASSSTRGGNQPQHF. CDR3 in DNA: TGTGCCAGCAGCTCAACCAGGGGGGGCAATCAGCCCCAGCATTTT.

This clonotype was picked up a small number of times. In DNA form, the CDR3 reads TGTGCCAGCAAACTTTGGGACAGGGACAATGAGCAGTTCTTC. This codes for CASKLWDRDNEQFF. This chain uses TRBV3-1 with TRBJ2-1, with 9 bases matching TRBD1. V was pared by 7 bases and J by 5 bases, with 6 bases of the junction left unmatched. Germline CDR1 reads LGHDT; CDR2 reads YNNKEL (reference sequence). CDR3 length: 14 residues.

The chain links TRBV7-8 to TRBJ1-6; 7 nucleotides agree with TRBD1. The V gene end was trimmed by 5 bases and the J gene end by 5 bases; junction bases not matched to a gene: 6. The V gene's germline CDR1 is SGHVS and CDR2 FQNEAQ. CDR3 size: 15 residues. The CDR3 region is CASSHDRANNSPLHF. The CDR3 DNA follows: TGTGCCAGCAGCCATGACAGGGCTAATAATTCACCCCTCCACTTT.

This clonotype was counted at least ten times. The rearrangement uses TRBV2 and TRBJ2-1, with TRBD2 matching 10 bases. Germline V gene lookup returns CDR1 SNHLY and CDR2 FYNNEI. Unmatched junction bases numbered 9, after V lost 8 bases and J lost 5 bases. CDR3 length equals 15 residues. This CDR3 is CASSYGLAADNEQFF. The CDR3, as DNA: TGTGCCAGCTCCTATGGACTAGCGGCAGACAATGAGCAGTTCTTC.

V is TRBV6-4 and J is TRBJ2-3; 8 bases line up with TRBD2. This CDR3 spans 14 amino acids. V gave up 3 bases and J gave up 6 bases; unmatched junction bases: 5. CDR1 is MRHNA, CDR2 SNTAGT, per germline. This CDR3 is CASSESGGRDTQYF. The CDR3 DNA sequence: TGTGCCAGCAGTGAGTCGGGGGGGCGCGATACGCAGTATTTT.

This clonotype has more than one count but fewer than ten. This chain links TRBV20-1 with TRBJ2-1; 8 nucleotides align to TRBD1. Trimming took 4 bases from V and 6 from J; bases not matched to a gene: 11. CDR3 length: 15 amino acids. Germline V gives CDR1 DFQATT, CDR2 SNEGSKA (reference sequence). The DNA for the CDR3 is TGCAGTGCTACCCTAGGCAGGGGGCGAACCAATGAGCAGTTCTTC. Translating gives CSATLGRGRTNEQFF.

This clonotype was observed many times. The J gene is TRBJ1-1, the V gene TRBV6-6; TRBD1 might be the D (5 bases). The CDR3 spans 15 residues. V was trimmed by 8 bases and J by 1 base, leaving 17 bases between them. Germline CDR1 reads MNHNY; CDR2 reads SVGAGI (reference sequence). CDR3 nucleotides: TGTGCCAGCGTCAAGAACAGGCAATCGAACACTGAAGCTTTCTTT. It is translated as CASVKNRQSNTEAFF.

The chain employs TRBV7-9 and TRBJ1-1, with 8 bases matching TRBD1. The V segment lost 5 bases and the J segment 5 bases; nucleotides outside the gene matches: 4. CDR1 is SEHNR and CDR2 is FQNEAQ in the germline V gene (reference sequence). The CDR3 contains 13 residues. CDR3 in amino acids: CASSTQGATEAFF. CDR3 sequence (DNA): TGTGCCAGCAGCACGCAGGGGGCAACTGAAGCTTTCTTT.

This clonotype turned up a few times. The chain employs TRBV6-5 and TRBJ1-2, with D uncertain. This CDR3 comprises 14 residues. V lost 8 bases, J lost 2 bases, and 15 bases lay in between. Germline-derived CDR1 and CDR2 are MNHEY and SVGAGI. CDR3 coding DNA: TGTGCCAGCGGGAGGGCAGGAGGGAACTATGGCTACACCTTC. It is translated as CASGRAGGNYGYTF.

V usage is TRBV4-2 and J usage is TRBJ2-7; 10 nucleotides match TRBD2. The germline CDR1 and CDR2 sequences are LGHNA and YNFKEQ. The CDR3 runs to 16 residues. After removal of 0 bases from V and 3 bases from J, the junction contained 5 bases not matched to a gene. CDR3 sequence (DNA): TGTGCCAGCAGCCAAGATGGTAGCGGGGGGCACTACGAGCAGTACTTC. Its translation: CASSQDGSGGHYEQYF.

About this clonotype itself: A much larger clone differs by one base, so this may be a read error. In DNA, the CDR3 is TGTACCAGCAGTGGACCTTTGAGGACAGGGAGCTACACCTTC. This codes for CTSSGPLRTGSYTF. The genes are TRBV6-1 and TRBJ1-2, with 8 bases lining up with TRBD1. The CDR3 is 14 residues long. Germline lookup yields CDR1 MNHNS and CDR2 SASEGT.

This clonotype was recorded many times. This chain joins TRBV20-1 and TRBJ2-1; D gene ambiguous. V lost 2 bases to trimming and J lost 2 bases, with 16 bases between them. The CDR3 extends over 16 amino acids. The germline CDR1 and CDR2 sequences are DFQATT and SNEGSKA (reference sequence). Here the CDR3 DNA reads TGCAGTGCTAGACTCCCTAGGCGGACGACCTACAATGAGCAGTTCTTC. Encoded protein: CSARLPRRTTYNEQFF.

The CDR3 loop is CASSHRTGRNEKLFF. As DNA, the CDR3 is TGCGCCAGCAGCCATCGGACAGGGCGAAATGAAAAACTGTTTTTT. V is TRBV4-3 and J is TRBJ1-4; 8 bases are shared with TRBD1. Germline V gives CDR1 LGHNA, CDR2 YSLEER. Trimming cost V 3 bases and J 5 bases; bases outside gene matches: 5. The CDR3 contains 15 residues.

The sample holds a few counts of this clonotype. V and J are TRBV19 and TRBJ1-5, with D hard to call. Trimming stripped 3 bases from V and 5 bases from J, with 8 bases between. The CDR3 loop spans 13 amino acids. CDR1 is LNHDA and CDR2 is SQIVND in the germline V gene (reference sequence). The CDR3 sequence is CASSIGRDQPQHF. The CDR3 DNA reads as TGTGCCAGTAGTATCGGTAGAGATCAGCCCCAGCATTTT.

This clonotype was recorded a few times. The genes are TRBV10-3 and TRBJ1-4; D possibly corresponds to TRBD1 (6 bases). The germline V and J ends were trimmed by 8 bases and 8 bases, with 15 bases remaining between them. The germline CDR1 and CDR2 sequences are ENHRY and SYGVKD. The CDR3 loop spans 13 amino acids. CDR3 in amino acids: CAIGRGESEKLFF. The CDR3 DNA sequence: TGTGCCATCGGGAGGGGGGAGAGCGAAAAACTGTTTTTT.